This is a list of T cell receptor beta chains from one sample in a study of CD8 T cells in ankylosing spondylitis. TCRdb reanalysed the 5' RACE reads using MiXCR and keeps one entry per CDR3 protein. The sample comprises roughly 130,000 distinct CDR3 sequences, roughly 13% of which are singletons, and 2.5% to 3.5% rests with the top ten. The material sequenced was blood, either unsorted or a sorted T cell fraction (not recorded which). These receptors all come from a female donor with ankylosing spondylitis or in good health (not recorded which). Both conserved end residues are part of each CDR3. Fields, in order: V gene, CDR3 protein.

v_gene: TRBV20-1; CDR3aa: CSARALAGSYNEQFF
v_gene: TRBV5-5; CDR3aa: CASSLNQGSNQPQHF
v_gene: TRBV11-2; CDR3aa: CASSLDPGTRAEAFF
v_gene: TRBV6-1; CDR3aa: CASYFNRGTHYGYTF
v_gene: TRBV29-1; CDR3aa: CSAGTGNTGELFF
v_gene: TRBV5-1; CDR3aa: CASSVDGTSGSDTQYF
v_gene: TRBV6-5; CDR3aa: CASSLTRSGNNEQFF
v_gene: TRBV5-5; CDR3aa: CASTSNPGQGTYGYTF
v_gene: TRBV28; CDR3aa: CASSTRTGGSSYNSPLHF
v_gene: TRBV4-1; CDR3aa: CASSQAQGADYEQYF
v_gene: TRBV21-1; CDR3aa: CASSLLGRASSYEQYF
v_gene: TRBV5-5; CDR3aa: CASSLGRGPYEQYF
v_gene: TRBV5-1; CDR3aa: CASSSLAGVAGELFF
v_gene: TRBV9; CDR3aa: CASSPRTSEYSYEQYF
v_gene: TRBV20-1; CDR3aa: CSARLAGIYNEQFF
v_gene: TRBV15; CDR3aa: CATSREVSDLYNEQFF
v_gene: TRBV6-5; CDR3aa: CASSYSSGGYNEQFF
v_gene: TRBV25-1; CDR3aa: CASRATQNYNSPLHF
v_gene: TRBV20-1; CDR3aa: CSASFGGGNQPQHF
v_gene: TRBV5-1; CDR3aa: CASSAYMNTGELFF
v_gene: TRBV20-1; CDR3aa: CSAARFSYNEQFF
v_gene: TRBV5-7; CDR3aa: CASSLRRTGMNQPQHF
v_gene: TRBV30; CDR3aa: CAWEGGPGNTIYF
v_gene: TRBV5-1; CDR3aa: CASSFVAGDNEQFF
v_gene: TRBV20-1; CDR3aa: CSAWGAGSRNEQFF
v_gene: TRBV7-3; CDR3aa: CVSSDKWVFYEQFF
v_gene: TRBV4-1; CDR3aa: CASSQGRALGTYANTEAFF
v_gene: TRBV6-1; CDR3aa: CASSDSLGGIPNQPQHF
v_gene: TRBV20-1; CDR3aa: CSARDVQGNTEAFF
v_gene: TRBV25-1; CDR3aa: CASSDPPTSGGRQFF
v_gene: TRBV27; CDR3aa: CATSTSDRYEQYF
v_gene: TRBV10-3; CDR3aa: CAIINGRSEQFF
v_gene: TRBV29-1; CDR3aa: CSVYLAGGVYEQYF
v_gene: TRBV20-1; CDR3aa: CSARVGGQETQYF
v_gene: TRBV28; CDR3aa: CASSQDRATDTQYF
v_gene: TRBV2; CDR3aa: CASSRTVQETQYF
v_gene: TRBV5-1; CDR3aa: CASSLNPGTDTQYF
v_gene: TRBV4-2; CDR3aa: CASRTALNTEAFF
v_gene: TRBV5-1; CDR3aa: CASSLVAGPSYNEQFF
v_gene: TRBV27; CDR3aa: CASSLSIPRGNEQFF
v_gene: TRBV20-1; CDR3aa: CSARGASPPETQYF
v_gene: TRBV7-9; CDR3aa: CASSLMNTEAFF
v_gene: TRBV20-1; CDR3aa: CSASGQPSTDTQYF